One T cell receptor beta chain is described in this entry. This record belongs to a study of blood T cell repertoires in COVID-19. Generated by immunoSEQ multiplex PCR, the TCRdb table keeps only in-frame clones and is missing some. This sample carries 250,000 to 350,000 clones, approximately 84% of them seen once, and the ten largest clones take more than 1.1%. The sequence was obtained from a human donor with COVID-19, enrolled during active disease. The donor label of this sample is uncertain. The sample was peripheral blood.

CDR3 loop: CASSSAGREEKLFF. The DNA of the CDR3 is TGTGCCAGCTCTTCGGCGGGCCGGGAAGAAAAACTGTTTTTT. The chain combines TRBV18 with TRBJ1-4; no clear D. CDR1 is KGHSH, CDR2 LQKENI, per germline. The V gene lost 6 bases and the J gene lost 8 bases, with 16 bases spanning the gap. The CDR3 is 14 residues long. The whole variable domain, filled in from reference TRBV18 and TRBJ1-4, reads NAGVMQNPRHLVRRRGQEARLRCSPMKGHSHVYWYRQLPEEGLKFMVYLQKENIIDESGMPKERFSAEFPKEGPSILRIQQVVRGDSAAYFCASSSAGREEKLFFGSGTQLSVL.